The 20 T cell receptor beta chains reported below all come from one sample, sequenced in a study of T cell responses to AZD1222 COVID-19 vaccine. Using immunoSEQ multiplex PCR, the repertoire was profiled, and TCRdb retains in-frame clones only, with some absent. The sample includes 65,000 to 70,000 clones, over 60% of them seen just once. Sequenced here: peripheral blood, sampled on day 0 of AZD1222 vaccination. These receptor sequences come from an adult in good health.

The CDR3 DNA follows: TGCGCCAGCAGCCTGACGACCGGGACAGATGGCTACACCTTC. It translates to CASSLTTGTDGYTF. The chain carries TRBV5-1 and TRBJ1-2, with 7 bases that match TRBD1. Unmatched junction bases numbered 9, after V lost 4 bases and J lost 6 bases. The V gene's germline CDR1 is SGHRS and CDR2 YFSETQ. This CDR3 has 14 residues.

The rearrangement joins TRBV18 to TRBJ2-2; TRBD1 might be the D (6 bases). This CDR3 comprises 13 residues. The germline gives CDR1 KGHSH, CDR2 LQKENI. V gave up 3 bases and J gave up 6 bases, with 8 bases separating them. The DNA of the CDR3 is TGTGCCAGCTCACCCAAGGGGGCCGGGGAGCTGTTTTTT. Translation: CASSPKGAGELFF.

CDR3 sequence reads: CASSRPAGGPRGYTF. Here the CDR3 DNA reads TGTGCCAGCAGCCGCCCGGCGGGAGGGCCTAGAGGCTACACCTTC. The chain links TRBV11-3 to TRBJ1-2; D is unresolved. V was pared by 5 bases and J by 8 bases, with 21 bases between. Germline-derived CDR1 and CDR2 are SGHNT and YENEEA. CDR3 size: 15 residues.

The gene calls are TRBV2 and TRBJ2-2; D is unresolved. The CDR3 sequence is 12 residues long. V was trimmed by 6 bases and J by 4 bases, leaving 6 bases between them. Germline V gene lookup returns CDR1 SNHLY and CDR2 FYNNEI. CDR3 in amino acids: CASRVGTGELFF. For the CDR3, the DNA is TGTGCCAGCAGAGTCGGCACCGGGGAGCTGTTTTTT.

The chain couples TRBV7-2 to TRBJ2-7; TRBD2 agrees at 12 bases. From germline, CDR1 is SGHTA and CDR2 FQGNSA. The CDR3 runs to 11 residues. The CDR3 region is CVTSGGLEQYF. The CDR3 bases are TGTGTGACTAGCGGGGGTCTCGAGCAGTACTTC.

The V and J genes are TRBV7-9 and TRBJ2-2, with D possibly being TRBD2 (6 bases). The ends were cut back, 5 bases at V and 5 bases at J, with 21 bases in the middle. The CDR3 covers 17 residues. CDR1 and CDR2 (germline): SEHNR, FQNEAQ (reference sequence). CDR3 nucleotides: TGTGCCAGCAGCACCCGCAAGGCGGGGAGAGGTACCGGGGAGCTGTTTTTT. The encoded protein is CASSTRKAGRGTGELFF.

This chain joins TRBV18 and TRBJ1-6; a possible D gene is TRBD1 (5 bases). The CDR3 runs 14 residues. Germline V gene sequence: CDR1 KGHSH, CDR2 LQKENI. Trimming removed 2 bases from V and 11 bases from J, with 13 bases in between. The CDR3 DNA follows: TGTGCCAGCTCACCAGAGGGGAATCGGGCACCCCTCCACTTT. Its translation is CASSPEGNRAPLHF.

The chain links TRBV10-2 to TRBJ1-4; the D gene is possibly TRBD1 (5 bases). Trimming stripped 5 bases from V and 7 bases from J, with 20 bases between. Looked up from germline, CDR1 is WSHSY and CDR2 is SAAADI. The CDR3 contains 16 residues. CDR3: CASSNRRGTAIEKLFF. DNA of the CDR3: TGCGCCAGCAGTAATCGAAGAGGGACGGCAATTGAAAAACTGTTTTTT.

The chain employs TRBV2 and TRBJ2-5; no clear D gene. The CDR3 has 14 amino acids. Germline V CDR1 and CDR2: SNHLY, FYNNEI. Trimming shortened V by 7 bases and J by 5 bases, and 17 bases separated the two germline ends. CDR3 residues: CASKVTTLTETQYF. Written as DNA, the CDR3 is TGTGCCAGCAAGGTGACCACGTTAACGGAGACCCAGTACTTC.

The chain recombines TRBV4-3 with TRBJ1-5; possibly TRBD1 for D (5 bases). Germline loops: CDR1 LGHNA, CDR2 YSLEER. V was pared by 0 bases and J by 0 bases, with 15 bases between. This CDR3 contains 18 residues. The CDR3 nucleotides are TGCGCCAGCAGCCAAGATCCCCAGGGAAGTGGTAGCAATCAGCCCCAGCATTTT. Residues: CASSQDPQGSGSNQPQHF.

The J gene is TRBJ1-1, the V gene TRBV9; the match to TRBD1 covers 7 bases. Germline CDR1 reads SGDLS; CDR2 reads YYNGEE. This CDR3 has 15 amino acids. Trimming cost V 2 bases and J 3 bases; bases outside gene matches: 7. CDR3 amino acids: CASSVGTGVYTEAFF. The CDR3 nucleotides read TGTGCCAGCAGCGTCGGTACAGGGGTATACACTGAAGCTTTCTTT.

This chain links TRBV11-2 with TRBJ1-1; unclear D gene. Germline V CDR1 and CDR2: SGHAT, FQNNGV. The ends were cut back, 5 bases at V and 1 base at J, with 11 bases in the middle. The CDR3 spans 14 residues. The CDR3 coding sequence is TGTGCCAGCAGCCAATGGGCTGAGAACACTGAAGCTTTCTTT. This codes for CASSQWAENTEAFF.

The chain recombines TRBV28 with TRBJ2-7, with 9 nucleotides matching TRBD1. Germline V gene data show CDR1 as MDHEN and CDR2 as SYDVKM. This CDR3 region has 18 residues. V lost 8 bases, J lost 3 bases, and 20 bases stayed unmatched. The CDR3 bases are TGTGCCAGCGTGGGAGACCGGGACAGGGTGTTTGGGAACTACGAGCAGTACTTC. Its translation is CASVGDRDRVFGNYEQYF.

This sequence joins TRBV7-2 and TRBJ1-3; D ambiguous. The germline V and J ends were trimmed by 5 bases and 4 bases, with 9 bases remaining between them. CDR3 size: 13 residues. Germline V gene data show CDR1 as SGHTA and CDR2 as FQGNSA. The DNA of the CDR3 is TGTGCCAGCAGCGGGTTACAGGGAAACACCATATATTTT. Amino acids: CASSGLQGNTIYF.

The chain couples TRBV5-1 to TRBJ1-4; D is unresolved. The CDR3 sequence is 14 residues long. Germline V gene data show CDR1 as SGHRS and CDR2 as YFSETQ. The ends were cut back, 4 bases at V and 8 bases at J, with 15 bases in the middle. The CDR3 region is CASSAGSIEEKLFF. Written as DNA, the CDR3 is TGCGCCAGCAGCGCGGGTAGTATTGAGGAAAAACTGTTTTTT.

The chain uses TRBV5-1 and TRBJ2-4, with TRBD1 identical over 12 bases. The CDR3 contains 16 residues. The ends lost 0 bases at V and 8 bases at J; junction bases unmatched: 6. Germline V gene sequence: CDR1 SGHRS, CDR2 YFSETQ. The CDR3 DNA reads as TGCGCCAGCAGCTTGGTGGGACAGGGGGCAGGTGACATTCAGTACTTC. This translates into CASSLVGQGAGDIQYF.

The CDR3 reads CASSLQGGIPSYEQYF. Written as DNA, the CDR3 is TGTGCCAGCAGTTTACAAGGGGGAATACCCTCCTACGAGCAGTACTTC. The rearrangement uses TRBV27 and TRBJ2-7; perhaps TRBD1 as D (6 bases). This CDR3 has 16 amino acids. Trimming took off 2 bases at V and 0 bases at J, with 14 bases between the two ends. CDR1 MNHEY and CDR2 SMNVEV come from the germline V gene (reference sequence).

This clone was seen only once. This chain connects TRBV19 to TRBJ2-2; no clear D gene. The V end lost 5 bases, the J end lost 2 bases, and 9 bases lay between the germline ends. This CDR3 comprises 14 residues. CDR1 is LNHDA and CDR2 is SQIVND in the germline V gene (reference sequence). The CDR3, as DNA: TGTGCCAGTAGTCCGCTACTCAACACCGGGGAGCTGTTTTTT. Translation: CASSPLLNTGELFF.

This rearrangement joins TRBV5-5 to TRBJ1-5; tentative D call: TRBD1 (5 bases). The CDR3 totals 15 residues. V was clipped by 0 bases and J by 4 bases, with 11 bases between them. Germline assignment: CDR1 SGHKS and CDR2 YYEKEE (reference sequence). CDR3 DNA: TGTGCCAGCAGCTTGGTTGGGGCACCAAATCAGCCCCAGCATTTT. Encoded protein: CASSLVGAPNQPQHF.

In this sample, this clone turned up once. The chain combines TRBV6-5 with TRBJ1-1; no firm D call. Germline CDR1 MNHEY, CDR2 SVGAGI. This CDR3 is 11 amino acids long. Trimming stripped 7 bases from V and 7 bases from J, with 10 bases between. The DNA of the CDR3 is TGTGCCAGCAAAGGGTTTGGTGAAGCTTTCTTT. This sequence encodes CASKGFGEAFF.